Each of the 27 T cell receptor beta chains below was sequenced from the same sample in a study of CD8 T cells in Susac syndrome. Random hexamers were used to reverse transcribe an amount of roughly 0.45 to 1 ug RNA. Each CDR3 protein is one row after TCRdb ran MiXCR on the immunoSEQ multiplex PCR reads. The data contain approximately 110,000 distinct CDR3 sequences, 85% to 95% of them seen just once; the ten biggest clones take up approximately 0.31%. The sequenced sample consisted of CD8+ T cells from PBMCs. The receptor set was obtained from a human donor with multiple sclerosis.

The V call is TRBV11-2, the J call TRBJ2-3; 9 positions agree with TRBD2. CDR3 length equals 17 residues. V shed 5 bases, J shed 2 bases, and the junction held 11 bases outside the gene matches. The germline V gene has CDR1 SGHAT and CDR2 FQNNGV. The CDR3 here is CASSAVEAGGYTDTQYF. The CDR3 DNA reads as TGTGCCAGCAGCGCCGTCGAAGCGGGGGGATACACAGATACGCAGTATTTT.

CDR3 residues: CAWSDPLEEAGGGADTQYF. For the CDR3, the DNA is TGTGCCTGGAGTGACCCCCTGGAAGAAGCGGGAGGGGGCGCAGATACGCAGTATTTT. The chain employs TRBV30 and TRBJ2-3, with TRBD2 matching over 10 bases. Germline CDR1 GTSNPN, CDR2 SVGIG (reference sequence). The CDR3 consists of 19 residues. Losses at the gene ends were 1 base for V and 4 bases for J; bases not matched to a gene: 17. The variable domain in full, completed from reference TRBV30 and TRBJ2-3, reads SQTIHQWPATLVQPVGSPLSLECTVEGTSNPNLYWYRQAAGRGLQLLFYSVGIGQISSEVPQNLSASRPQDRQFILSSKKLLLSDSGFYLCAWSDPLEEAGGGADTQYFGPGTRLTVL.

The V call is TRBV24-1, the J call TRBJ2-5; TRBD2 might be the D (6 bases). Germline values: CDR1 KGHDR, CDR2 SFDVKD. Trimming stripped 10 bases from V and 1 base from J, with 15 bases between. CDR3 length: 14 amino acids. CDR3 residues: CATSNAGSQETQYF. The CDR3 nucleotides are TGTGCCACTTCGAACGCGGGGAGCCAAGAGACCCAGTACTTC.

The chain uses TRBV27 and TRBJ2-3, with TRBD2 identical over 8 bases. Germline CDR1 MNHEY, CDR2 SMNVEV (reference sequence). This CDR3 region has 16 residues. V lost 3 bases to trimming and J lost 1 base; unmatched junction nucleotides: 6. DNA for the CDR3: TGTGCCAGCAGTTTCTGGCGGGAGGTTGGCACAGATACGCAGTATTTT. It is translated as CASSFWREVGTDTQYF.

The gene calls are TRBV19 and TRBJ2-6; D is ambiguous. Trimming pared 1 base from V and 0 bases from J, leaving 7 bases between. Germline assignment: CDR1 LNHDA and CDR2 SQIVND (reference sequence). This CDR3 contains 16 residues. CDR3 coding DNA: TGTGCCAGTAGTATAGGACACTACTCTGGGGCCAACGTCCTGACTTTC. It translates to CASSIGHYSGANVLTF. Drawing the rest from reference TRBV19 and TRBJ2-6, the complete variable domain is DGGITQSPKYLFRKEGQNVTLSCEQNLNHDAMYWYRQDPGQGLRLIYYSQIVNDFQKGDIAEGYSVSREKKESFPLTVTSAQKNPTAFYLCASSIGHYSGANVLTFGAGSRLTVL.

The chain employs TRBV2 and TRBJ1-1; TRBD1 matches at 7 bases. Trimming cost V 5 bases and J 2 bases; bases outside gene matches: 5. The CDR3 consists of 14 residues. Germline CDR1 reads SNHLY; CDR2 reads FYNNEI. The CDR3 bases are TGTGCCAGCAGTCCGGCAGGGGGTAACACTGAAGCTTTCTTT. Protein product: CASSPAGGNTEAFF.

The chain couples TRBV28 to TRBJ2-7, with 8 bases lining up with TRBD2. Germline CDR1 MDHEN, CDR2 SYDVKM. Trimming cost V 8 bases and J 6 bases; bases outside gene matches: 6. The CDR3 extends over 12 amino acids. The CDR3 sequence is CASSSGGGEQYF. DNA of the CDR3: TGTGCCAGCTCCTCGGGGGGGGGCGAGCAGTACTTC.

The chain employs TRBV14 and TRBJ1-2; 8 bases align to TRBD1. With V trimmed by 0 bases and J by 6 bases, 6 bases remained unmatched. CDR3 length: 15 residues. Looked up from germline, CDR1 is SGHDN and CDR2 is FVKESK. The CDR3 protein is CASSQEIRTGNGYTF. CDR3 nucleotides: TGTGCCAGCAGCCAAGAAATTCGGACAGGGAATGGCTACACCTTC.

This rearrangement joins TRBV27 to TRBJ2-7, with 9 bases aligning to TRBD1. The CDR3 totals 15 residues. The V segment lost 1 base and the J segment 5 bases; nucleotides outside the gene matches: 6. The germline V gene encodes CDR1 MNHEY and CDR2 SMNVEV (reference sequence). Here the CDR3 reads CASSLYRDREHEQYF. The CDR3 nucleotides read TGTGCCAGCAGTTTATACCGGGACAGGGAACACGAGCAGTACTTC.

This clonotype was observed a single time. V usage is TRBV6-1 and J usage is TRBJ2-7, with D possibly TRBD1 on 6 matching bases. V dropped 2 bases and J dropped 0 bases, with 11 bases sitting between them. Looked up from germline, CDR1 is MNHNS and CDR2 is SASEGT. The CDR3 has 15 amino acids. The CDR3 loop is CASSEWGPSSYEQYF. The DNA for the CDR3 is TGTGCCAGCAGTGAATGGGGGCCGAGCTCCTACGAGCAGTACTTC.

The chain joins TRBV24-1 to TRBJ2-1; 9 positions match TRBD1. With 4 bases clipped from V and 0 bases from J, the junction kept 12 bases outside the gene matches. This CDR3 has 19 amino acids. Germline V lookup: CDR1 KGHDR, CDR2 SFDVKD. This CDR3 is CATSDADRGLINSYNEQFF. CDR3 nucleotides: TGTGCCACCAGTGACGCGGACAGGGGACTAATTAACTCCTACAATGAGCAGTTCTTC.

This chain joins TRBV9 and TRBJ1-2; 7 bases are shared with TRBD1. The CDR3 spans 15 residues. Germline lookup yields CDR1 SGDLS and CDR2 YYNGEE. Losses at the gene ends were 2 bases for V and 0 bases for J; bases not matched to a gene: 4. CDR3 protein: CASSVGDRANYGYTF. The CDR3 nucleotides read TGTGCCAGCAGCGTGGGGGACAGAGCTAACTATGGCTACACCTTC.

V and J are TRBV29-1 and TRBJ2-3; 9 bases align to TRBD1. CDR3 length: 12 residues. The V gene end was trimmed by 7 bases and the J gene end by 8 bases; junction bases not matched to a gene: 7. Germline CDR1 reads SQVTM; CDR2 reads ANQGSEA. This CDR3 reads CSGRTGEVTQYF. CDR3 nucleotides: TGCAGCGGTAGGACAGGGGAGGTTACGCAGTATTTT.

This rearrangement joins TRBV25-1 to TRBJ2-2; D is uncertain. CDR1 and CDR2 (germline): MGHDK, SYGVNS. V lost 1 base and J lost 0, with 9 bases in between. The CDR3 extends over 16 amino acids. The CDR3 is CASSESSSANTGELFF. As DNA, the CDR3 is TGTGCCAGCAGTGAATCGAGTAGTGCGAACACCGGGGAGCTGTTTTTT.

The chain couples TRBV29-1 to TRBJ1-2; TRBD1 might be the D (6 bases). The CDR3 is 12 amino acids. Germline values: CDR1 SQVTM, CDR2 ANQGSEA. The CDR3 DNA follows: TGCACGATCCCGGGGGGCGACTATGGCTACACCTTC. Protein: CTIPGGDYGYTF.

The J gene is TRBJ2-3, the V gene TRBV5-4, with D unclear. The CDR3 runs 16 residues. The germline V gene has CDR1 SGHNT and CDR2 YYREEE (reference sequence). Trimming cost V 0 bases and J 5 bases, with 16 bases left between them. Here the CDR3 reads CASSLVPLGSEDTQYF. The CDR3 DNA reads as TGTGCCAGCAGCTTGGTCCCGCTAGGGTCGGAAGATACGCAGTATTTT.

In its sample, this clonotype was seen once. The chain uses TRBV5-1 and TRBJ2-3, with 7 bases identical to TRBD2. This CDR3 is 14 amino acids long. Germline CDR1 reads SGHRS; CDR2 reads YFSETQ. Unmatched junction bases numbered 7, after V lost 7 bases and J lost 2 bases. CDR3 region: CASGPREDTDTQYF. The CDR3 nucleotides read TGCGCCAGCGGCCCCCGGGAGGACACAGATACGCAGTATTTT.

This clonotype was found once. V usage is TRBV30 and J usage is TRBJ1-1; D not certain. Trimming stripped 5 bases from V and 5 bases from J, with 15 bases between. This CDR3 region has 13 residues. Germline V gene sequence: CDR1 GTSNPN, CDR2 SVGIG (reference sequence). The CDR3 protein is CAWLSGRLTEAFF. The CDR3 nucleotides are TGTGCCTGGTTATCCGGACGGCTAACTGAAGCTTTCTTT.

The rearrangement joins TRBV20-1 to TRBJ1-2; TRBD1 is a possible D gene (5 bases). Germline lookup yields CDR1 DFQATT and CDR2 SNEGSKA (reference sequence). This CDR3 region has 13 residues. The V gene lost 6 bases and the J gene lost 3 bases, with 14 bases spanning the gap. In DNA, the CDR3 is TGCAGTGCCCGAAGACGGGGGGACTATGGCTACACCTTC. Translated: CSARRRGDYGYTF.

The rearrangement links TRBV27 to TRBJ2-6; no definite D call. The germline V and J ends were trimmed by 4 bases and 0 bases, with 4 bases remaining between them. Germline V gives CDR1 MNHEY, CDR2 SMNVEV (reference sequence). This CDR3 is 14 amino acids long. CDR3 nucleotide sequence: TGTGCCAGCAGTTCGTACTCTGGGGCCAACGTCCTGACTTTC. This codes for CASSSYSGANVLTF.

V is TRBV10-1 and J is TRBJ2-1; 11 nucleotides agree with TRBD2. The CDR3 totals 18 residues. Germline-derived CDR1 and CDR2 are WNHNN and SYGVQD (reference sequence). J was trimmed by 4 bases and V by 0 bases; bases with no gene match: 8. The CDR3 DNA reads as TGCGCCAGCAGTGAGTCGATAGTAGCGGGGGGGCCTTACAATGAGCAGTTCTTC. Its translation: CASSESIVAGGPYNEQFF.

The chain couples TRBV19 to TRBJ1-1; no reliable D call. The germline V gene has CDR1 LNHDA and CDR2 SQIVND (reference sequence). The CDR3 spans 13 residues. Trimming stripped 2 bases from V and 1 base from J, with 5 bases between. For the CDR3, the DNA is TGTGCCAGTAGTATATCCCGGAACACTGAAGCTTTCTTT. Its translation is CASSISRNTEAFF.

This chain connects TRBV27 to TRBJ2-2; TRBD2 matches at 10 bases. The CDR3 runs 19 residues. Germline V gene lookup returns CDR1 MNHEY and CDR2 SMNVEV (reference sequence). V lost 1 base, J lost 4 bases, and 12 bases stayed unmatched. CDR3 loop: CASSLYLAGGPLLTGELFF. The CDR3 DNA sequence: TGTGCCAGCAGTTTATACTTAGCGGGAGGACCGCTCCTCACCGGGGAGCTGTTTTTT.

The rearrangement joins TRBV4-1 to TRBJ2-5, with 8 bases identical to TRBD1. Germline-derived CDR1 and CDR2 are MGHRA and YSYEKL. The trim removed 2 bases at V and 5 bases at J, leaving 13 bases unmatched. The CDR3 totals 17 residues. CDR3 nucleotide sequence: TGCGCCAGCAGCCAACCCTCCTGCGGGGACAGGCAGGAGACCCAGTACTTC. It translates to CASSQPSCGDRQETQYF.

This chain uses TRBV20-1 with TRBJ2-7; no firm D call. The CDR3 is 13 residues long. Germline CDR1 is DFQATT and CDR2 is SNEGSKA (reference sequence). Trimming removed 3 bases at V and 4 bases at J, with 13 bases between. The chain's CDR3 is CSARPLSTYEQYV. The CDR3 coding sequence is TGCAGTGCTAGGCCTCTTAGCACTTACGAGCAGTACGTC.

This chain uses TRBV7-3 with TRBJ2-1, with 7 bases that match TRBD2. After removal of 6 bases from V and 0 bases from J, the junction contained 8 bases not matched to a gene. The CDR3 is 16 amino acids. CDR1 SGHTA and CDR2 FQGTGA come from the germline V gene. As DNA, the CDR3 is TGTGCCAGCAGATTGGGAGCGGGGCCCTCCTACAATGAGCAGTTCTTC. Its protein is CASRLGAGPSYNEQFF.

The chain uses TRBV9 and TRBJ2-3; D unresolved. V was clipped by 3 bases and J by 2 bases, with 4 bases between them. Germline CDR1 reads SGDLS; CDR2 reads YYNGEE. The CDR3 is 12 amino acids. CDR3 region: CASSGVTDTQYF. CDR3 DNA: TGTGCCAGCAGCGGAGTCACAGATACGCAGTATTTT.